The 21 T cell receptor beta chains listed next were all sequenced from one sample in a study of T cell changes during pregnancy in multiple sclerosis. TCRdb's copy holds only in-frame clones and misses some; the assay was immunoSEQ multiplex PCR. The data show tens of thousands of clones, about 90% seen once. Sequencing used peripheral blood, obtained in the first trimester of pregnancy. The receptors were gathered from a female donor in good health, enrolled as a control in a pregnancy study.

The CDR3 is CASSLGQFGNEQFF. CDR3 DNA: TGTGCCAGCAGTCTGGGACAGTTTGGGAATGAGCAGTTCTTC. The J gene is TRBJ2-1, the V gene TRBV27, with 7 bases that match TRBD1. V trimming: 5 bases; J trimming: 7 bases; junction bases outside the gene matches: 8. CDR1 MNHEY and CDR2 SMNVEV come from the germline V gene (reference sequence). This CDR3 has 14 amino acids.

The chain has TRBV10-3 and TRBJ2-4, with D unclear. V dropped 3 bases and J dropped 0 bases, with 3 bases sitting between them. This CDR3 has 13 amino acids. The germline CDR1 and CDR2 sequences are ENHRY and SYGVKD. The CDR3 DNA reads as TGTGCCATCAGTGACGGAGCCAAAAACATTCAGTACTTC. Encoded protein: CAISDGAKNIQYF.

This chain links TRBV27 with TRBJ2-3; maybe TRBD1 (6 bases). Germline-derived CDR1 and CDR2 are MNHEY and SMNVEV (reference sequence). Trimming removed 5 bases at V and 0 bases at J, with 15 bases between. The CDR3 sequence is 16 residues long. The CDR3 DNA follows: TGTGCCAGCAGTGCCCAGGACAGTTCTAGCACAGATACGCAGTATTTT. Its protein is CASSAQDSSSTDTQYF.

This chain uses TRBV5-1 with TRBJ2-1, with 7 bases identical to TRBD2. In germline, CDR1 is SGHRS, CDR2 YFSETQ. The CDR3 spans 15 residues. The J segment lost 7 bases and the V segment lost 4 bases, leaving 11 bases of the junction unmatched. This CDR3 reads CASSIGLADQNEQFF. The CDR3 DNA sequence: TGCGCCAGCAGCATTGGCCTAGCGGATCAAAATGAGCAGTTCTTC.

V is TRBV6-7 and J is TRBJ2-5, with TRBD1 matching over 8 bases. TRBV6-7 is identified as an open reading frame with a role that is uncertain. The ends lost 0 bases at V and 4 bases at J; junction bases unmatched: 7. The CDR3 sequence is 16 residues long. As DNA, the CDR3 is TGTGCCAGCAGTTACTCACCCTTCCAGGGGGCAGAGACCCAGTACTTC. This gives the protein CASSYSPFQGAETQYF.

The chain carries TRBV7-2 and TRBJ2-7, with 14 positions matching TRBD2. The CDR3 spans 14 residues. From germline, CDR1 is SGHTA and CDR2 FQGNSA. J gave up 9 bases and V 5 bases, and 6 bases lay outside the gene matches. The CDR3 nucleotides are TGTGCCAGCAGCGGGACTAGCGGGAGTTTCGCGCAGTACTTC. Translated, it gives CASSGTSGSFAQYF.

The V call is TRBV15, the J call TRBJ1-4; 9 bases agree with TRBD1. The CDR3 is 14 amino acids. The germline V gene has CDR1 LNHNV and CDR2 YYDKDF (reference sequence). The J segment lost 6 bases and the V segment lost 9 bases, leaving 8 bases of the junction unmatched. The CDR3 reads CATRGQGRDEKLFF. The CDR3 DNA follows: TGTGCCACACGGGGACAGGGCCGGGATGAAAAACTGTTTTTT.

The gene calls are TRBV2 and TRBJ2-7; D might be TRBD2 (6 bases). The V end lost 1 base, the J end lost 5 bases, and 15 bases lay between the germline ends. CDR3 length equals 15 residues. Germline V gene sequence: CDR1 SNHLY, CDR2 FYNNEI. CDR3 sequence: CASSEGPGEEHEQYF. The CDR3 coding sequence is TGTGCCAGCAGTGAAGGGCCGGGAGAAGAACACGAGCAGTACTTC.

This clone was observed a single time. CDR3 DNA sequence: TGTGCCAGCAGTTTAACTAGCGGGAGGGCCGGCACAGATACGCAGTATTTT. This codes for CASSLTSGRAGTDTQYF. The chain is built from TRBV27 and TRBJ2-3; TRBD2 matches at 13 bases. Germline lookup yields CDR1 MNHEY and CDR2 SMNVEV (reference sequence). This CDR3 has 17 amino acids. The trim removed 2 bases at V and 1 base at J, leaving 3 bases unmatched.

The chain carries TRBV6-1 and TRBJ2-1, with TRBD2 matching over 10 bases. Trimming removed 7 bases from V and 4 bases from J; junction bases left unmatched: 1. Looked up from germline, CDR1 is MNHNS and CDR2 is SASEGT. The CDR3 spans 13 residues. The CDR3 DNA follows: TGTGCCAGCAATAGCGGGAGGTACAATGAGCAGTTCTTC. Translation gives CASNSGRYNEQFF.

The chain employs TRBV9 and TRBJ2-7; D may be TRBD1 (6 bases). The V end lost 4 bases, the J end lost 1 base, and 12 bases lay between the germline ends. The CDR3 runs 14 residues. Germline V gene data show CDR1 as SGDLS and CDR2 as YYNGEE. The CDR3 reads CASSPSDRSYEQYF. As DNA, the CDR3 is TGTGCCAGCAGCCCCAGCGACAGGTCCTACGAGCAGTACTTC.

The chain joins TRBV30 to TRBJ1-4; 10 bases match TRBD1. Trimming removed 2 bases from V and 0 bases from J; junction bases left unmatched: 6. The CDR3 sequence is 17 residues long. The germline gives CDR1 GTSNPN, CDR2 SVGIG (reference sequence). CDR3 sequence (DNA): TGTGCCTGGAGTCTCGACAGGGGGCGTGCAACTAATGAAAAACTGTTTTTT. This encodes CAWSLDRGRATNEKLFF.

The genes are TRBV2 and TRBJ2-7; weak D call: TRBD2 (6 bases). Germline V CDR1 and CDR2: SNHLY, FYNNEI. The CDR3 is made up of 13 amino acids. V gave up 6 bases and J gave up 8 bases, with 17 bases separating them. Here the CDR3 DNA reads TGTGCCAGCAGGGGGGGACTGCCTACGCAGCAGTACTTC. Protein sequence: CASRGGLPTQQYF.

This chain joins TRBV2 and TRBJ1-2; 8 nucleotides match TRBD1. Unmatched junction bases numbered 7, after V lost 6 bases and J lost 4 bases. Germline V gene sequence: CDR1 SNHLY, CDR2 FYNNEI. The CDR3 spans 14 residues. The CDR3 loop is CASRLTGEGYGYTF. Here the CDR3 DNA reads TGTGCCAGCAGATTGACAGGGGAGGGCTATGGCTACACCTTC. Using reference TRBV2 and TRBJ1-2 for the parts outside the CDR3, the full variable domain is EPEVTQTPSHQVTQMGQEVILRCVPISNHLYFYWYRQILGQKVEFLVSFYNNEISEKSEIFDDQFSVERPDGSNFTLKIRSTKLEDSAMYFCASRLTGEGYGYTFGSGTRLTVV.

To note about this clone: Other DNA sequences in this sample translate to the same CDR3. The chain combines TRBV27 with TRBJ2-3; D might be TRBD1 (6 bases). This CDR3 has 16 amino acids. Looked up from germline, CDR1 is MNHEY and CDR2 is SMNVEV (reference sequence). V lost 5 bases and J lost 0, with 15 bases in between. The CDR3 nucleotides are TGTGCCAGCAGTCCTTCGGCAGGGGAGAGCACAGATACGCAGTATTTT. The encoded protein is CASSPSAGESTDTQYF.

CDR3 nucleotide sequence: TGTGCCAGCAGCGTTGTAGCGGGGCGCACCGGGGAGCTGTTTTTT. Translating it yields CASSVVAGRTGELFF. The V call is TRBV13, the J call TRBJ2-2; the match to TRBD2 covers 8 bases. V was pared by 5 bases and J by 4 bases, with 6 bases of the junction left unmatched. CDR3 length equals 15 residues. CDR1 is PRHDT, CDR2 FYEKMQ, per germline (reference sequence).

The V and J genes are TRBV11-2 and TRBJ2-4; TRBD1 is a possible D gene (6 bases). This CDR3 has 12 residues. With 7 bases removed from V and 7 bases from J, the gap between germline ends came to 11 bases. CDR1 and CDR2 (germline): SGHAT, FQNNGV. The CDR3 sequence is CASIRQENIQYF. The DNA for the CDR3 is TGTGCCAGCATCAGACAGGAGAACATTCAGTACTTC.

The rearrangement joins TRBV7-6 to TRBJ1-4, with 10 bases that match TRBD1. The CDR3 runs to 15 residues. With 4 bases clipped from V and 8 bases from J, the junction kept 7 bases outside the gene matches. Germline V gene lookup returns CDR1 SGHVS and CDR2 FNYEAQ. The CDR3 loop is CASSSTGGLEEKLFF. CDR3 sequence (DNA): TGTGCCAGCAGCTCGACAGGGGGCTTAGAAGAAAAACTGTTTTTT. The full variable domain, in which reference TRBV7-6 and TRBJ1-4 provide the parts outside the CDR3, is GAGVSQSPRYKVTKRGQDVALRCDPISGHVSLYWYRQALGQGPEFLTYFNYEAQQDKSGLPNDRFSAERPEGSISTLTIQRTEQRDSAMYRCASSSTGGLEEKLFFGSGTQLSVL.

The J gene is TRBJ2-3, the V gene TRBV30; possibly TRBD2 for D (5 bases). Germline lookup yields CDR1 GTSNPN and CDR2 SVGIG (reference sequence). The CDR3 has 14 amino acids. V shed 0 bases and J shed 3 bases, with 10 bases lying between them. CDR3 bases: TGTGCCTGGAGTGTACTCGGGGTGACAGATACGCAGTATTTT. It specifies CAWSVLGVTDTQYF.

The rearrangement uses TRBV28 and TRBJ1-5, with D possibly being TRBD1 (6 bases). The V and J ends lost 4 bases and 1 base respectively, with 11 bases between them. The CDR3 spans 15 residues. Germline V gene sequence: CDR1 MDHEN, CDR2 SYDVKM. The CDR3, as DNA: TGTGCCAGCAGTTCCCCTCAGGGGAGCAATCAGCCCCAGCATTTT. Encoded protein: CASSSPQGSNQPQHF.

The chain uses TRBV5-1 and TRBJ2-1, with TRBD1 matching over 11 bases. The CDR3 sequence is 19 residues long. Germline CDR1 and CDR2: SGHRS and YFSETQ. The J segment lost 0 bases and the V segment lost 0 bases, leaving 8 bases of the junction unmatched. The chain's CDR3 is CASSLVGQGAISSYNEQFF. The DNA for the CDR3 is TGCGCCAGCAGCTTGGTAGGACAGGGGGCGATTAGCTCCTACAATGAGCAGTTCTTC.